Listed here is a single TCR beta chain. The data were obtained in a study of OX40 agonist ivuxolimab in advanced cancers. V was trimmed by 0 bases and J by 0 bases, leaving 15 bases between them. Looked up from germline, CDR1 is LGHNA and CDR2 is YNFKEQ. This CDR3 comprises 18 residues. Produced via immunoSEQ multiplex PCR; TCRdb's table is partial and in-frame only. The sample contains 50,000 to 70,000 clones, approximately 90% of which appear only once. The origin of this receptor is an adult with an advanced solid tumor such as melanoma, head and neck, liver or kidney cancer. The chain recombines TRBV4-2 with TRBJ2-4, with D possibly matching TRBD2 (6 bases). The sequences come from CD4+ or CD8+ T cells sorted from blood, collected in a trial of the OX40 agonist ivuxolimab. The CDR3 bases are TGTGCCAGCAGCCAAGACCCTGCGGGGTCTCTAGCCAAAAACATTCAGTACTTC. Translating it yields CASSQDPAGSLAKNIQYF.